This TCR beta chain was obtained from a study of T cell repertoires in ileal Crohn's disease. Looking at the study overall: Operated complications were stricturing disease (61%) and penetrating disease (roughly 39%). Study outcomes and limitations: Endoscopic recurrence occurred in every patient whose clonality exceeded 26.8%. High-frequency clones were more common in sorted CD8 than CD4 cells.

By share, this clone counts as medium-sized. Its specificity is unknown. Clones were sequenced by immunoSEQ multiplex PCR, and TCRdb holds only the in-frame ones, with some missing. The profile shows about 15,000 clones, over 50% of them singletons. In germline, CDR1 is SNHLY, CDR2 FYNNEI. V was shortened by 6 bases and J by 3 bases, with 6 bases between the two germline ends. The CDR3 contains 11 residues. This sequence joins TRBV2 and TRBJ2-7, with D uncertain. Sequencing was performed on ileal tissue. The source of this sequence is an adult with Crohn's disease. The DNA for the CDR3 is TGTGCCAGCAGGGAATACTACGAGCAGTACTTC. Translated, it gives CASREYYEQYF.